This T cell receptor (beta chain) was recovered during a study of cytomegalovirus exposure and HLA in healthy donors (dated by TCRdb to 2016 to 2017). In terms of the full investigation: An earlier analysis of approximately 640 of the donors reported about 250 Gb of sequence data and about 100 million unique TCR beta sequences from 150 million to 200 million T cells. The genetic ancestry cluster associated with self-reported Caucasian donors included about 81% of the approximately 430 genotyped donors. The study aimed to test whether cataloging public T cell receptors could reveal signatures of past pathogen exposure. A later analysis re-examined previously published TCR beta repertoires from about 700 donors and added high-resolution HLA genotyping to investigate patterns of TCR occurrence. The number of typed donors differed by locus: about 620-640 for A, B, C, DRB1 and DQB1; approximately 540 for DQA1; 606 for DPA1; and 400 to 480 for DPB1. Among approximately 370 genotyped donors of the cohort, an average of approximately 220,000 unique TCR beta nucleotide sequences was sequenced per donor, of which 15% to 20% were non-productive. A later genetic analysis used genome-wide SNP genotypes for about three fifths of the roughly 700 donors, treating that subset as a discovery cohort. To predict cytomegalovirus infection status, the study combined high-throughput TCR immunosequencing, statistical association of individual TCRs with disease status, and machine learning. Both class I and class II loci were covered by HLA typing, at four-digit resolution. In the later analysis, no new phenotypic data were used to find candidate immune exposures; instead, reliance was placed on TCR beta sequences and their occurrence across donors. All discovery cohort repertoires had been generated using a single sequencing platform. Donor age, sex, ethnicity and CMV serostatus were compiled alongside the repertoire data. To decide whether each TCR beta V gene segment behaved as functional or pseudogenic, an earlier analysis of fewer than 750 of the donors relied on high-throughput TCR beta sequencing. The study used immunosequencing to profile the T cell repertoires of 600 to 850 subjects and linked those repertoires to cytomegalovirus serostatus. Because of strong linkage in the cohort, 5 or 6 DR-DQ haplotypes were treated as single units for association and clustering. Besides the first cohort of about 730 subjects, a separate validation cohort made up of 120 different subjects was used. About 300 gigabases of sequencing data and approximately 93 million unique TCR sequences were included in an early release covering around 600 HLA-typed donors.

The method was the immunoSEQ multiplex PCR assay. The multiplex PCR relied on a mix of 60 forward primers for TCR Vbeta segments and 13 reverse primers for TCR Jbeta segments. A multiplex PCR assay on genomic DNA amplified the CDR3 region of rearranged TCR beta genes. Amplified TCR beta libraries were sequenced as 87-base-pair reads on the Illumina HiSeq System. Under the source paper's analysis protocol: Across the 670 or so repertoires, a later analysis counted 80 million or so unique TCR beta chains, around 11 million of which were shared by at least two donors. To remove PCR and sequencing errors, raw reads were error-corrected and collapsed into unique sequences using a nearest-neighbor algorithm that merged closely related sequences. CDR3 sequences were aligned to IMGT reference sequences to assign V, D and J gene segments. For a sequence to be retained, a match of at least six nucleotides was required to both a V gene segment and a J gene segment. Rearrangements were classified as productive when the CDR3 lacked stop codons and remained in frame with V and J, and all other rearrangements were classified as non-productive. CDR3 was defined by IMGT convention, running from the second conserved V-encoded cysteine to the conserved J-encoded phenylalanine. In an earlier analysis of approximately 590 of the donors, sequences lacking an unambiguous match to a single V gene segment were excluded. In an earlier analysis of roughly 500 of the donors, V segments were called functional above 56.7% productive rearrangements and were called segregating when the between-donor standard deviation exceeded 5%. To diagnose cytomegalovirus status from the catalog of TCR beta chain sequences, a statistical classification framework was built. In a later analysis, V and J genes were assigned by comparing TCR nucleotide sequences against IMGT/GENE-DB human TR gene sequences. In a later analysis, CDR3 sequences and most-parsimonious VDJ recombination scenarios were assigned using the TCRdist pipeline. A later analysis defined each TCR beta chain by its CDR3 amino acid sequence plus V-gene family, and excluded reads lacking a unique V-gene family. To address suspected cross-contamination and a sequencing artifact, a later analysis removed 450 to 700 highly shared, low-generation-probability nucleotide sequences. For each public chain, a later analysis derived a clonal expansion index from normalized ranks of inferred template counts within each repertoire. In a later analysis, generation probabilities were computed using a VDJ recombination model fitted to out-of-frame rearrangements, and the results were checked against IGoR. Hypergeometric tests were used in a later analysis to score TCR-TCR, TCR-HLA and TCR-CMV co-occurrence, with a repertoire-size bias correction applied to the TCR pairs. To estimate false discovery rates, a later analysis permuted the HLA or CMV assignments 20 times. In a later analysis, co-occurring TCRs were grouped with DBSCAN, and TCRdist sequence similarity was added when clustering was performed within HLA-allele-positive subsets. For co-occurrence clustering, repertoires with fewer than 30,000 or more than 120,000 public chains were excluded, along with a handful of repertoires with anomalous nucleotide sharing. Held by TCRdb, this immuneACCESS table contains in-frame sequences only and omits some clones. Under half of the omission traces to an unresolved V gene where checked; the cause of the rest is unknown. V, J and clone size derive from that table, while D and trimming were established from the DNA sequence. The sample table holds roughly 140,000 clones, of which 70% to 80% were seen once. Clones ranked in the top ten supply 3.9% of the sample.

The study at large found these results: For the cohort, immune exposure information was limited to CMV serostatus. A later analysis found that HLA-associated TCR beta chains were more clonally expanded and had lower generation probabilities than equally common non-associated chains. Linkage disequilibrium might explain the correlated functional status among segregating V segments, but an unknown experimental factor could not be ruled out. Because HLA typing was missing for some donors at each locus, association tests included only the typed subset. In an earlier analysis of fewer than 700 of the donors, most TCR beta V segments appeared in productive rearrangements about 87% or about 30% of the time, broadly matching IMGT annotations. According to the authors, the approach could potentially be generalized to other disease states and immunological phenotypes. The cohort was sequenced for TCR beta chains only, and without alpha or paired-chain data the features that could be detected were limited. In a later genetic analysis, fewer N-insertions in productive TCRs were reported among donors in an Asian-associated ancestry cluster than the approximately 710-donor mean. A later genetic analysis associated a missense DCLRE1C variant with V-gene and J-gene trimming of TCR beta chains, and an independent cohort replicated the association. In vitro tests confirmed that a few of the cytomegalovirus-associated TCR beta chains recognize cytomegalovirus antigens. A further reported finding was that TCR beta sequences accurately predicted the HLA-A and HLA-B alleles for most subjects in the first cohort. Some IMGT-functional V segments, including TRBV6-2 and TRBV6-3, could not be distinguished by the 87-base-pair reads and were therefore excluded. At a false discovery rate of 0.05, a later analysis linked 15,000 to 20,000 TCR beta sequences to specific HLA alleles. The study listed over 150 TCR beta chains as associated with cytomegalovirus. Across donors, most TCR sequences were observed very rarely, whereas some public TCRs were present in many individuals. In a later analysis, the rate of TCR association differed among HLA loci, with DRB1 alleles having the most associated TCRs and HLA-C alleles having the fewest. Assigning TCR associations to individual alleles was difficult when HLA alleles, especially DR and DQ, strongly co-occurred. The classifier was reported to diagnose cytomegalovirus status with high specificity and sensitivity in both the original and validation cohorts. According to a later analysis, most CMV-associated TCR beta chains appeared to be HLA-restricted, and the HLA associations seemed to be driven largely by CMV exposure. Seventeen rarely observed V segments, including chromosome 9 orphons, were excluded from the earlier analysis of just under 600 of the donors because counts were too low. A group of highly shared sequence variants was considered likely to be a technical artifact of the sequencing pipeline. According to a later analysis, parvovirus B19, influenza, CMV and Epstein-Barr virus appeared linked to several top co-occurrence clusters. The presence/absence analyses assumed that sequencing depth was roughly uniform across donors, and that assumption may not be true.

Concerning this clone itself: The antigen it recognizes is unknown. No per-base quality is available; no much larger clone lies one base away.

The cohort comprised around 690 healthy bone marrow donors. At the time of sampling, all cohort members were nominally healthy, though unrecorded immune exposures were likely present. The donor tested CMV seronegative and was one of the 352 seronegative cohort members. Every donor gave a peripheral blood sample, and the peripheral blood mononuclear cells from that sample were used for TCR beta sequencing. Genomic DNA was extracted from the blood cell samples with the Qiagen DNeasy Blood Extraction Kit. Based on the germline V gene, the CDR1 and CDR2 sequences are SGHAT and FQNNGV. V is trimmed back by 0 bases and J by 2 bases, and the junction contains 7 bases that no gene match accounts for. The CDR3, from cysteine to phenylalanine, totals 17 residues. The kept DNA is CDR3 alone, 51 bases in frame from the first base.

This receptor was taken from a man aged 18 to 29 in good health and CMV-seronegative. The chain is encoded by TRBV11-2 joined to TRBJ2-7; 10 bases in the junction line up with TRBD2. Sequencing was carried out using PBMCs. The CDR3 corresponds to CASSLDYGSGRAYEQYF. In nucleotides, the sequence is TGTGCCAGCAGCTTAGATTATGGGAGCGGGAGGGCCTACGAGCAGTACTTC.